The clone carrying this TCR beta chain has just one count. Trimming left V 1 base short and J 0 bases short, with 17 bases between. The CDR3 is made up of 18 amino acids. From germline, CDR1 is MGHRA and CDR2 YSYEKL. Repertoires were generated with immunoSEQ multiplex PCR, while TCRdb's copy carries only in-frame clones and drops some. This table holds around 340,000 clones, 86% found once. The data derive from a study of blood T cell repertoires in COVID-19. This TCR was recovered from a woman aged 60-75 years with COVID-19, enrolled during active disease. The chain employs TRBV4-1 and TRBJ2-3; D is possibly TRBD2 (7 bases). The sample was peripheral blood. The CDR3: CASSQAGGRGKSTDTQYF. The DNA for the CDR3 is TGCGCCAGCAGCCAAGCCGGGGGGCGCGGGAAAAGCACAGATACGCAGTATTTT.